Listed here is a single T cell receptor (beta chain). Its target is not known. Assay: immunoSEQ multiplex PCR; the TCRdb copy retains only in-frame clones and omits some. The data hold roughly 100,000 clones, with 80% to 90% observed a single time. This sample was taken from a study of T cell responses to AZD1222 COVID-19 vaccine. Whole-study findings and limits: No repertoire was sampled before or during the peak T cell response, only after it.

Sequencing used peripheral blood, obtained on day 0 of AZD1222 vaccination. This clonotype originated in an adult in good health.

The CDR3 DNA reads as TGTGCCAGCAGGTTGTGGCAAAACTACAATGAGCAGTTCTTC. This gives the protein CASRLWQNYNEQFF. This chain joins TRBV6-5 and TRBJ2-1; D not resolved. Looked up from germline, CDR1 is MNHEY and CDR2 is SVGAGI. Trimming left V 6 bases short and J 3 bases short, with 12 bases between. This CDR3 comprises 14 residues.